This paragraph covers one T cell receptor beta chain sequence. This receptor's antigen is unknown. No quality values exist for individual bases; no much larger clone is one base distant. A second Seattle source provided samples from volunteer blood donors who had recovered from COVID-19. Whole blood was collected in K2EDTA tubes by collaborating institutions according to the institutions' own protocols. For TCRbeta analysis, collaborator samples were shipped as frozen whole blood, as isolated PBMCs, or as DNA extracted from either sample type. This sample is drawn from a study of blood T cell repertoires in COVID-19 (dated by TCRdb to about 2020). For context, the study as a whole: The collaborator samples originated in the United States, Italy and Spain and spanned the acute and convalescent phases of COVID-19. Samples came from the ongoing ImmuneRACE study (first 160 participants) plus 1,254 subjects from 6 global collaborators. The repertoires were released in a freely available public database intended as a resource for research on the immune response to SARS-CoV-2. The prospective study material was composed of cDNA or gDNA derived from T cells, B-cell-depleted T cells, or PBMCs. The dataset comprised deeply sampled blood TCRbeta repertoires from subjects exposed to, actively infected with, or recovered from COVID-19. Where available, HLA class I and class II types were taken from metadata supplied by the sample provider and were not determined by assay-based typing. The sample metadata nearly always contained a de-identified subject ID, COVID-19 status, age in years and sex. Overall study results and their limits: Clinical and demographic metadata were provided uncurated, with the amount varying by source and participant.

TCRbeta CDR3 regions were amplified from genomic DNA using the immunoSEQ Assay, a bias-controlled multiplex PCR. Per the source publication's procedure: The number of nucleated cells in each sample was estimated by amplification of reference gene primers within the assay. Sequence reads were collapsed and filtered to measure the absolute abundance of every unique TCRbeta CDR3 rearrangement. For each sample, productive Simpson clonality was calculated as the square root of Simpson's diversity index over productive rearrangements. TCRdb took this table from immuneACCESS and kept in-frame rearrangements with V and J called. Such tables lack part of the clones; where checked against another copy, unresolved V genes explain under half of the gap, and the rest is unexplained. That table supplies the V and J calls and clone size; D and trimming were determined from the DNA. This sample gives 150,000 or so clones in total; approximately 85% of them show up just once. Approximately 1.2% of the sample is taken by the ten largest.

The trim is 5 bases for V and 3 bases for J, with a gap of 17 bases between the germline ends. Spanning cysteine to phenylalanine, the CDR3 consists of 15 amino acids. Of the read, only the CDR3 DNA is kept; its 45 bases are in frame from base 1. The germline V gene supplies CDR1 SGHTS and CDR2 YDEGEE. Sequencing was done on a sample of peripheral blood. This TCR came from a man aged 60 to 69 who had recovered from COVID-19. The chain was built from TRBV5-8 and TRBJ1-1; the D gene cannot be named for sure. The sequence in DNA is TGTGCCAGCAGGAAACACAGTGCCGTCGACACTGAAGCTTTCTTT. This encodes CASRKHSAVDTEAFF.